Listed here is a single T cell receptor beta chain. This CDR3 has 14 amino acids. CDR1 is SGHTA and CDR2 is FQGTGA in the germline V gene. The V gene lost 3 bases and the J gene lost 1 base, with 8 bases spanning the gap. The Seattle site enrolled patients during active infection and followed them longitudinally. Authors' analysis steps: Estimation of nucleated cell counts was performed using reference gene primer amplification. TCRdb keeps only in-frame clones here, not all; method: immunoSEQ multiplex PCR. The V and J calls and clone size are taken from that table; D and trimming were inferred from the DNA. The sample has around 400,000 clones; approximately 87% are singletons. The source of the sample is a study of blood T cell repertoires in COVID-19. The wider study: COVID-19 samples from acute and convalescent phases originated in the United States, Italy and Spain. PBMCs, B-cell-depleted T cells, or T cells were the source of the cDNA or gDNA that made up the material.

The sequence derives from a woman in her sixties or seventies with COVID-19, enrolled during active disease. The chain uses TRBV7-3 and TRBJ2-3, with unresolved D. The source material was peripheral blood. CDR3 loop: CASSFNRGTDTQYF. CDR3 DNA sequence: TGTGCCAGCAGCTTTAACCGGGGCACAGATACGCAGTATTTT. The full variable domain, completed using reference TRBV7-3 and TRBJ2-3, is GAGVSQTPSNKVTEKGKYVELRCDPISGHTALYWYRQSLGQGPEFLIYFQGTGAADDSGLPNDRFFAVRPEGSVSTLKIQRTERGDSAVYLCASSFNRGTDTQYFGPGTRLTVL.